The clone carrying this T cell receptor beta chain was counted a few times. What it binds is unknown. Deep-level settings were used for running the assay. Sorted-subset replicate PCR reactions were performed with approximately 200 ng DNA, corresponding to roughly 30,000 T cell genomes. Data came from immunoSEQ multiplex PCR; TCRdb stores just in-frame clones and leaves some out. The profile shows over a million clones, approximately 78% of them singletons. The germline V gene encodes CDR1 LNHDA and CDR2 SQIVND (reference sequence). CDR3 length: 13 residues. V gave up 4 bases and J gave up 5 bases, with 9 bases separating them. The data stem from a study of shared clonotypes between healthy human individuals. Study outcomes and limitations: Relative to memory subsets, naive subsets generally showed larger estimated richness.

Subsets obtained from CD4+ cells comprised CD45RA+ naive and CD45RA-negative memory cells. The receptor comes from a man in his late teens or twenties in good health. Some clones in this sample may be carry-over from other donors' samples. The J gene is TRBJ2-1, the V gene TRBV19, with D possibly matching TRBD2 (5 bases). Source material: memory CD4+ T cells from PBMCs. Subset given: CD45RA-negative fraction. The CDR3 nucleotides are TGTGCCAGTAGTAACGGGATCCACAATGAGCAGTTCTTC. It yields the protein CASSNGIHNEQFF.